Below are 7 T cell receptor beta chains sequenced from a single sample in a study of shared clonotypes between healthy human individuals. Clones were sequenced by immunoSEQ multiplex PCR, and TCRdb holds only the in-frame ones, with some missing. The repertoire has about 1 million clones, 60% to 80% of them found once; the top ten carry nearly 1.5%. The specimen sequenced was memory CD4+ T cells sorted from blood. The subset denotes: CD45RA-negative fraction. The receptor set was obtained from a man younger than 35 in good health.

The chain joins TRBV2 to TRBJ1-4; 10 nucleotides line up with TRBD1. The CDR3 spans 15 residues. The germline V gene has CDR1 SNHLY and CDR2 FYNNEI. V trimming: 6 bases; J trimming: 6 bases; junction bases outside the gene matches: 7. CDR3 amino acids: CASRERQGAHEKLFF. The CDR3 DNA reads TGTGCCAGCAGGGAGAGACAGGGGGCGCATGAAAAACTGTTTTTT. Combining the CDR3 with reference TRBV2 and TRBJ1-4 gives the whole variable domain EPEVTQTPSHQVTQMGQEVILRCVPISNHLYFYWYRQILGQKVEFLVSFYNNEISEKSEIFDDQFSVERPDGSNFTLKIRSTKLEDSAMYFCASRERQGAHEKLFFGSGTQLSVL.

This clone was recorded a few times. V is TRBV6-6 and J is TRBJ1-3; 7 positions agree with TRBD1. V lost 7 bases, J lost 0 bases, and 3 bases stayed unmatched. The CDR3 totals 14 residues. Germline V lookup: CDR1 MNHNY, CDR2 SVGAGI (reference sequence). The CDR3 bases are TGTGCCAGCAATTCAGGGGGCTCTGGAAACACCATATATTTT. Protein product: CASNSGGSGNTIYF.

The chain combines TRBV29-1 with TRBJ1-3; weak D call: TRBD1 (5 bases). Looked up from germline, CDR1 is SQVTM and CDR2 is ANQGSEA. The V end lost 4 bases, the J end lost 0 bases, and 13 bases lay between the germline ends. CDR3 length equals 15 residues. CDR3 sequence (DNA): TGCAGCGTTGCCGGGACTCAGAGCTCTGGAAACACCATATATTTT. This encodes CSVAGTQSSGNTIYF.

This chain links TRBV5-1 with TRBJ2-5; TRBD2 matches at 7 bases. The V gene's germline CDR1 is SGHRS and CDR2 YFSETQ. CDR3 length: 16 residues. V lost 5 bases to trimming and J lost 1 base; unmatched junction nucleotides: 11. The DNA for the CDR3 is TGCGCCAGCAGTACCGGGACTAAGAAAACCCAAGAGACCCAGTACTTC. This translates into CASSTGTKKTQETQYF.

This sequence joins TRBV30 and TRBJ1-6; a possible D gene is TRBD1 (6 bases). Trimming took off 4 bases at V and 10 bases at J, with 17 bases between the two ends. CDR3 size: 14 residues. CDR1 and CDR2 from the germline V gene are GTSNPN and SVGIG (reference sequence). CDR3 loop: CAWTLTGAGSPLHF. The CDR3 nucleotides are TGTGCCTGGACCCTTACGGGGGCTGGATCACCCCTCCACTTT.

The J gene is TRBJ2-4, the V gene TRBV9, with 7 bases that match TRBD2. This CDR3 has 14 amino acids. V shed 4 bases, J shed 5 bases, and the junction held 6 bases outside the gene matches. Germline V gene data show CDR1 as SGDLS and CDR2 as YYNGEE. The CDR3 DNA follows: TGTGCCAGCAGCCCCGGACGGGGGGAAAACATTCAGTACTTC. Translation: CASSPGRGENIQYF.

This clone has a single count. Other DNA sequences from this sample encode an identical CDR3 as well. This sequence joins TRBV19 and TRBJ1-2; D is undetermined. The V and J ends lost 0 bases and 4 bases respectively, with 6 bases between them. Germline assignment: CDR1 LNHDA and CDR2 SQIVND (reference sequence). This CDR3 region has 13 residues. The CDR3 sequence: CASSIDSIYGYTF. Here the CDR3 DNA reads TGTGCCAGTAGTATAGACAGTATCTATGGCTACACCTTC.